This T cell receptor (beta chain) was identified during a study of shared clonotypes between healthy human individuals. Study conclusions and caveats: Sampling covered blood only; tissue repertoires likely differ.

V shed 1 base, J shed 2 bases, and the junction held 4 bases outside the gene matches. The length of the CDR3 is 16 residues. The germline CDR1 and CDR2 sequences are KGHSH and LQKENI. Evenly divided among several immunoSEQ plates was the genomic DNA of each subset. Generated by immunoSEQ multiplex PCR, the TCRdb table keeps only in-frame clones and is missing some. The sample carries 1,400,000 or so clones, less than 99% recorded once. Comments on this clone: What it binds is unknown.

The sequence was collected from a man in his thirties or forties in good health. This chain links TRBV18 with TRBJ2-3, with TRBD1 matching 9 bases. Sequenced input: naive CD4+ T cells sorted from blood. Sample subset: CD45RA+ positively selected. The CDR3 region is CASSPLQGAYTDTQYF. In DNA form, the CDR3 reads TGTGCCAGCTCACCACTACAGGGGGCGTACACAGATACGCAGTATTTT.